Given below is one TCR beta chain in context. These data come from a study of blood T cell repertoires in COVID-19. The overall study: Whether acute or convalescent, the COVID-19 samples came from the United States, Italy and Spain. From T cells, B-cell-depleted T cells, or PBMCs came the material, which was cDNA or gDNA.

Seattle-derived patients entered the study during active infection and were followed longitudinally. Data came from immunoSEQ multiplex PCR; TCRdb stores just in-frame clones and leaves some out. The table has roughly 200,000 clones, more than 75% seen once. The TCR comes from a woman in her 40s with COVID-19, enrolled during active disease. The specimen was peripheral blood.

The CDR3 nucleotides are TGTGCCAGGAGTACAGGGAGCTCCTACAATGAGCAGTTCTTC. Residues: CARSTGSSYNEQFF. The V gene is TRBV7-9, the J gene TRBJ2-1, with a weak D call TRBD1 (6 bases). The CDR3 extends over 14 amino acids. CDR1 and CDR2 (germline): SEHNR, FQNEAQ (reference sequence). The V end lost 9 bases, the J end lost 0 bases, and 12 bases lay between the germline ends.